The T cell receptor beta chain described here comes from a study of OX40 agonist ivuxolimab in advanced cancers. Of note for this clone: Antigen specificity is unknown.

Whole-study results and caveats: The study found that CD8+ T cells averaged more expanded clones than CD4+.

The CDR3 length is 13 residues. With V trimmed by 5 bases and J by 6 bases, 6 bases remained unmatched. Germline values: CDR1 SGHDN, CDR2 FVKESK. The table came from immunoSEQ multiplex PCR; TCRdb's copy has only in-frame clones and leaves some out. The top ten clones hold more than 30% of a sample with fewer than 40,000 clones, approximately 89% of them seen once. Sequencing used CD4+ or CD8+ T cells sorted from blood, obtained in a trial of the OX40 agonist ivuxolimab. The chain is built from TRBV14 and TRBJ2-7; 8 bases agree with TRBD1. The TCR originated in an adult with an advanced solid tumor such as melanoma, head and neck, liver or kidney cancer. The CDR3 sequence: CASSDSTGGEQYF. The CDR3 DNA follows: TGTGCCAGCAGCGATTCCACAGGGGGCGAGCAGTACTTC. Drawing the rest from reference TRBV14 and TRBJ2-7, the complete variable domain is EAGVTQFPSHSVIEKGQTVTLRCDPISGHDNLYWYRRVMGKEIKFLLHFVKESKQDESGMPNNRFLAERTGGTYSTLKVQPAELEDSGVYFCASSDSTGGEQYFGPGTRLTVT.